The rows below give T cell receptor beta chains drawn from one sample of a study of Ad26.COV2.S vaccination and SARS-CoV-2 variants. Repertoires were generated with immunoSEQ multiplex PCR, while TCRdb's copy carries only in-frame clones and drops some. Found here are approximately 500,000 clones, around nine tenths of them singletons; the top ten hold around 13%. The sample consisted of peripheral blood, taken in a trial of Ad26.COV2.S vaccine versus placebo. Every receptor here comes from a person between 18 and 60 years old who received the Ad26.COV2.S COVID-19 vaccine or a placebo. CDR3s include the opening cysteine and the closing phenylalanine or tryptophan.

TRBJ2-4	TRBV20-1	CSASGGSKNIQYF
TRBJ2-1	TRBV5-1	CASSYGTSGSTYYNEQFF
TRBJ2-7	TRBV28	CASMANDRGSEQYF
TRBJ1-2	TRBV6-1	CASSEALGRLYGYTF
TRBJ2-7	TRBV21-1	CASSKRFPDRVYEQYF
TRBJ2-3	TRBV29-1	CSATAFGTDTQYF
TRBJ1-5	TRBV10-3	CATSISGGGQPQHF
TRBJ1-5	TRBV7-2	CASSLAENQPQHF
TRBJ1-3	TRBV3-1/TRBV3-2	CASSQEVNSLPMGNTIYF
TRBJ2-6	TRBV7-9	CASSAPGLAAGANVLTF
TRBJ1-5	TRBV4-2	CASSQDLVGNSNQPQHF
TRBJ2-1	TRBV11-3	CASSLGSHYNEQFF
TRBJ2-7	TRBV5-4	CASSLGESYEQYF
TRBJ1-1	TRBV6-2/TRBV6-3	CASSRGMNTEAFF
TRBJ2-1	TRBV4-3	CASSQGRQGGNEQFF
TRBJ2-3	TRBV7-2	CASSLEAGTQYF
TRBJ2-1	TRBV6-6	CASSLLGSTNEQFF
TRBJ2-1	TRBV24-1	CATSDPQREQFF
TRBJ1-5	TRBV15	CATSRGDTGNQPQHF
TRBJ1-4	TRBV7-2	CASSPRGQAQSEKLFF
TRBJ2-5	TRBV5-1	CASSKVGETQYF
TRBJ2-7	TRBV10-3	CAIGTGHFSEQYF
TRBJ1-5	TRBV18	CASSPGGNQPQHF
TRBJ2-7	TRBV7-9	CASSLGSGGHLSYEQYF
TRBJ2-3	TRBV9	CASSVGGRAQYF
TRBJ2-2	TRBV12-5	CASGFRQAGANTGELFF
TRBJ2-7	TRBV6-6	CASSPRTRVSNEQYF
TRBJ2-7	TRBV6-5	CASSYRAGPPVEQYF
TRBJ2-1	TRBV27	CATTFFPRVAGAHEQFF
TRBJ2-7	TRBV5-4	CASSLLGKEQYF
TRBJ2-7	TRBV30	CAWSATGVGEQYF
TRBJ1-2	TRBV2	CASSVRAGGYTF
TRBJ2-2	TRBV3-1/TRBV3-2	CASSQHLAGGVGELFF
TRBJ1-1	TRBV5-6	CASSLANGGVEAFF
TRBJ2-7	TRBV10-3	CAISNPISYEQYF